This T cell receptor (beta chain) was documented in a study of CD8 T cells in ankylosing spondylitis. Overall study results and limits: Within ankylosing spondylitis blood, a TCR beta motif made up of under 10 highly homologous variants appeared to be characteristic.

TCRdb redid the calling of the 5' RACE reads with MiXCR, one entry per CDR3 protein. The repertoire holds around 440,000 distinct CDR3 sequences, with 17% as singletons. A word on this clonotype: Its target is unknown.

The CDR3 extends over 15 amino acids. The V end lost 0 bases, the J end lost 7 bases, and 14 bases lay between the germline ends. Germline V gives CDR1 SGDLS, CDR2 YYNGEE. The V call is TRBV9, the J call TRBJ2-1, with D perhaps matching TRBD1 (5 bases). Sequencing used blood, either unsorted or a sorted T cell fraction (not recorded which). The source is a male donor with ankylosing spondylitis. The CDR3 protein is CASSVDVGQGNEQFF. The CDR3 nucleotides are TGTGCCAGCAGCGTAGACGTGGGGCAGGGTAATGAGCAGTTCTTC.